This is a list of T cell receptor beta chains from one sample in a study of radiotherapy plus CTLA-4 blockade in lung cancer. Method: immunoSEQ multiplex PCR; TCRdb's copy keeps in-frame clones and lacks some. The repertoire holds over 60,000 clones, with around 90% as singletons. Sequences were derived from peripheral blood, sampled from a patient treated with radiotherapy plus ipilimumab. These receptors all come from a human donor with non-small cell lung cancer that progressed on radiotherapy plus ipilimumab. Each CDR3 is given with its conserved first and last residue. The D gene is left open where the match is weak. The size entry is marked missing in some rows and otherwise reads once, few, many or a size class.

d_call j_call v_call clone_size cdr3_length cdr3_nt cdr3_aa
TRBD1 TRBJ1-5 TRBV11-2 . 16 TGTGCCAGCAGCTTAGGGGACAGGGGCGGGGATCAGCCCCAGCATTTT CASSLGDRGGDQPQHF
TRBD2 TRBJ2-1 TRBV29-1 . 18 TGCAGCGTACCCAGGGGGATCCTTAGCGGGAGAACTGTGAATGAGCAGTTCTTC CSVPRGILSGRTVNEQFF
. TRBJ2-3 TRBV5-1 . 15 TGCGCCAGCAGCTTATTCGGCAGGGGGGCAGATACGCAGTATTTT CASSLFGRGADTQYF
. TRBJ2-2 TRBV5-1 . 15 TGCGCCAGCAGGATTACGGGGGTCGACACCGGGGAGCTGTTTTTT CASRITGVDTGELFF
. TRBJ2-3 TRBV27 . 13 TGTGCCAGCAGACCGGGAGGCACAGATACGCAGTATTTT CASRPGGTDTQYF
. TRBJ2-7 TRBV4-2 . 15 TGTGCCAGCAGCCAAGACTGGGACCAGGGGTACGAGCAGTACTTC CASSQDWDQGYEQYF
TRBD1 TRBJ1-4 TRBV5-4 . 14 TGTGCCAGCAGCGAAGGACAGGGGATCGGAGAACTGTTTTTT CASSEGQGIGELFF
. TRBJ2-3 TRBV27 . 13 TGTGCCAGCAGCCTCCCCGGTGGAAATACGCAGTATTTT CASSLPGGNTQYF
. TRBJ2-2 TRBV25-1 . 14 TGTGCCAGCAGCCGGGACTGGAACACCGGGGAGCTGTTTTTT CASSRDWNTGELFF
TRBD1 TRBJ1-1 TRBV19 . 15 TGTGCCAGTAATATACAGGGGGCTTCGAACACTGAAGCTTTCTTT CASNIQGASNTEAFF
TRBD2 TRBJ2-1 TRBV28 . 15 TGTGCCAGCCTCTCTCGGGAGGGATCCTACAATGAGCAGTTCTTC CASLSREGSYNEQFF
. TRBJ2-7 TRBV11-1 few 13 TGTGCCAGCAGCTACGGGCCAAAAAACGAGCAGTACTTC CASSYGPKNEQYF
TRBD2 TRBJ2-5 TRBV28 . 16 TGTGCCAGCAGTGCTACAGGACTAGCGGGAGTAGAGACCCAGTACTTC CASSATGLAGVETQYF
TRBD2 TRBJ2-3 TRBV7-3 . 14 TGTGCCAGCAATGGGGGAGGGCCAACAGATACGCAGTATTTT CASNGGGPTDTQYF
TRBD2 TRBJ2-1 TRBV6-4 . 13 TGTGCCAGCAGTAGCGGGAGCTACAATGAGCAGTTCTTC CASSSGSYNEQFF
. TRBJ2-2 TRBV9 . 14 TGTGCCAGCAGCGTATACCAAGTTCCCGGGGAGCTGTTTTTT CASSVYQVPGELFF
. TRBJ1-1 TRBV28 . 13 TGTGCCAGCAGTTTACCGCCTCCGGGGGAAGCTTTCTTT CASSLPPPGEAFF
TRBD2 TRBJ2-1 TRBV5-1 . 16 TGCGCCAGCAGCTTGGAACCTAGCGGGAGTTACAATGAGCAGTTCTTC CASSLEPSGSYNEQFF
. TRBJ1-2 TRBV9 . 14 TGTGCCAGCAGCTTTCAGTACCGGGCGAATGGCTACACCTTC CASSFQYRANGYTF
. TRBJ1-2 TRBV27 . 17 TGTGCCAGCAGTTTACTGGGAGAGGGGTTTAGAGGGGGGGGCTACACCTTC CASSLLGEGFRGGGYTF
TRBD1 TRBJ1-2 TRBV19 few 14 TGTGCCAGTAGTATTATGGGGACAGGGATTGACTACACCTTC CASSIMGTGIDYTF
. TRBJ2-7 TRBV7-9 . 12 TGTGCCAGCAGCTCAGGGGCCTACGAGCAGTACTTC CASSSGAYEQYF
TRBD1 TRBJ1-2 TRBV28 . 15 TGTGCCAGCAGTTTCCGGGACAGGGGGATACAGGGCTACACCTTC CASSFRDRGIQGYTF
. TRBJ1-6 TRBV7-8 . 14 TGTGCCAGCAGCTTAGCACAAAATAATTCACCCCTCCACTTT CASSLAQNNSPLHF
TRBD1 TRBJ2-2 TRBV6-1 . 14 TGTGCCAGCAGACTGGACAGGTCTCCCGGGGAGCTGTTTTTT CASRLDRSPGELFF
TRBD2 TRBJ2-3 TRBV28 . 16 TGTGCCAGCAGTTTGGAGGGACTAGCGGAAGCGGATACGCAGTATTTT CASSLEGLAEADTQYF
. TRBJ2-3 TRBV6-6 . 14 TGTGCCAGCAGTTACCGAGGGGGCACAGATACGCAGTATTTT CASSYRGGTDTQYF
. TRBJ1-3 TRBV29-1 . 15 TGCAGCGTTGAAGATGTTTGGGAGGATGGAAACACCATATATTTT CSVEDVWEDGNTIYF
TRBD2 TRBJ2-2 TRBV5-1 . 14 TGCGCCAGCAGACTAGCGGTGAACACCGGGGAGCTGTTTTTT CASRLAVNTGELFF
. TRBJ1-2 TRBV6-5 . 14 TGTGCCAGCAGTACACAGGGCAGGGACTATGGCTACACCTTC CASSTQGRDYGYTF
. TRBJ1-1 TRBV6-1 once 13 TGTGCCAGCCTAAGGCCCCGATACACTGAAGCTTTCTTT CASLRPRYTEAFF
TRBD1 TRBJ2-3 TRBV5-1 . 16 TGCGCCAGCAGCCCAAAGGGGGGACAGGGCACAGATACGCAGTATTTT CASSPKGGQGTDTQYF
TRBD2 TRBJ2-1 TRBV5-1 . 17 TGCGCCAGCAGCTTGTGGACTAGCGTGAGCTCCTACAATGAGCAGTTCTTC CASSLWTSVSSYNEQFF
TRBD2 TRBJ2-1 TRBV7-2 . 17 TGTGCCAGCAGCCTATACTTAGCGGGCGGGTCCTACAATGAGCAGTTCTTC CASSLYLAGGSYNEQFF
TRBD2 TRBJ2-7 TRBV4-2 . 15 TGTGCCAGCAGCCAACGACTAGCGGGAGGCTACGAGCAGTACTTC CASSQRLAGGYEQYF
. TRBJ2-4 TRBV21-1 . 20 TGTGCCAGCAGCTCCGGACTAGCGGGAGGGACCTGGGGAGCCAAAAACATTCAGTACTTC CASSSGLAGGTWGAKNIQYF
. TRBJ1-1 TRBV4-1 . 15 TGCGCCAGCAGCCAAGAAGGCTCGGTGAACACTGAAGCTTTCTTT CASSQEGSVNTEAFF
. TRBJ2-1 TRBV28 . 13 TGTTCGCTGAAGTCTGGACAATCTAATGAGCAGTTCTTC CSLKSGQSNEQFF
. TRBJ2-6 TRBV27 . 15 TGTGCCAGCAGTCCCAGGGTGGCTGGGGCCAACGTCCTGACTTTC CASSPRVAGANVLTF
. TRBJ2-2 TRBV11-2 . 15 TGTGCCAGCAGCACCTGGGGGAGAAACACCGGGGAGCTGTTTTTT CASSTWGRNTGELFF
TRBD2 TRBJ2-3 TRBV6-1 . 15 TGTGCCAGCAGTGAATGGGGGGCTAGCGGGGATACGCAGTATTTT CASSEWGASGDTQYF
TRBD1 TRBJ1-4 TRBV7-7 . 15 TGTGCTAGCAGCCCCGGGGACAGAGGAGGCGAAAAACTGTTTTTT CASSPGDRGGEKLFF
. TRBJ2-1 TRBV9 . 15 TGTGCCAGCAGCGTAGTCGGCCTAGCGAGAGCTGAGCAGTTCTTC CASSVVGLARAEQFF
. TRBJ2-1 TRBV25-1 . 15 TGTGCCAGCAGTGAATTTGGCGGGATGTTCAGTGAGCAGTTCTTC CASSEFGGMFSEQFF
TRBD1 TRBJ2-5 TRBV7-9 . 15 TGTGCCAGCAGGTCCCGGGACAGGGATCCGGAGACCCAGTACTTC CASRSRDRDPETQYF